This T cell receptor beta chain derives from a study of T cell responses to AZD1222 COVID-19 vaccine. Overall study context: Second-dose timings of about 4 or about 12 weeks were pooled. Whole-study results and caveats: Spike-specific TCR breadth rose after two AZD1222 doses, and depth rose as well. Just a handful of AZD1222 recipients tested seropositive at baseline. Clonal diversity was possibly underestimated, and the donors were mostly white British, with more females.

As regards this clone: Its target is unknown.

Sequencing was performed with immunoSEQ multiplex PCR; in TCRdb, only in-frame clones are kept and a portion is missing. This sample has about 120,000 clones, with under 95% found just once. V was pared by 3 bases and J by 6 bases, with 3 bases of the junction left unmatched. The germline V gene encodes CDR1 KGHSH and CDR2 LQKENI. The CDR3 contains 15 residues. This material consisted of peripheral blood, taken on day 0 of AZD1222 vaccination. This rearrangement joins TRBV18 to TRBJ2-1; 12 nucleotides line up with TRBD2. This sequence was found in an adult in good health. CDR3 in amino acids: CASSPTSGGPNEQFF. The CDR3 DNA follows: TGTGCCAGCTCACCGACTAGCGGGGGACCCAATGAGCAGTTCTTC.